Sequencing of this T cell receptor beta chain was carried out in a study of OX40 agonist ivuxolimab in advanced cancers. Whole-study findings and limits: Antigen specificity was not determined for the expanded peripheral T cells.

The data were produced by immunoSEQ multiplex PCR, yet TCRdb's version contains in-frame clones alone and is incomplete. The sample has about 11,000 clones, around nine tenths seen once; the top ten hold approximately 28%. A word on this clone: Its antigen is unknown.

Source: CD4+ or CD8+ T cells sorted from blood, taken in a trial of the OX40 agonist ivuxolimab. This sequence was found in an adult with an advanced solid tumor such as melanoma, head and neck, liver or kidney cancer.

The CDR3 region has the DNA TGTGCCAGCAGTTCAAGCCCGACAGGGGTGGGCTATGGCTACACCTTC. It is translated as CASSSSPTGVGYGYTF. The chain employs TRBV4-2 and TRBJ1-2; 8 bases are shared with TRBD1. The CDR3 is 16 residues long. The J segment lost 4 bases and the V segment lost 6 bases, leaving 13 bases of the junction unmatched. CDR1 and CDR2 from the germline V gene are LGHNA and YNFKEQ.